This T cell receptor beta chain was profiled in a study of shared clonotypes between healthy human individuals. V shed 1 base, J shed 3 bases, and the junction held 4 bases outside the gene matches. The germline V gene has CDR1 MGHDK and CDR2 SYGVNS. The CDR3 extends over 15 amino acids. Repertoires were generated with immunoSEQ multiplex PCR, while TCRdb's copy carries only in-frame clones and drops some. The sample includes 150,000 to 200,000 clones, around 63% of them seen just once. The table lists this clone with a few counts. Sequences were obtained from memory CD4+ T cells sorted from blood. Subset of the sample: CD45RA-negative fraction. V usage is TRBV25-1 and J usage is TRBJ2-3, with 7 nucleotides matching TRBD2. The sequence was collected from a young man in good health. In DNA form, the CDR3 reads TGTGCCAGCAGTGAATCCATGGGGGGGACAGATACGCAGTATTTT. Encoded protein: CASSESMGGTDTQYF.